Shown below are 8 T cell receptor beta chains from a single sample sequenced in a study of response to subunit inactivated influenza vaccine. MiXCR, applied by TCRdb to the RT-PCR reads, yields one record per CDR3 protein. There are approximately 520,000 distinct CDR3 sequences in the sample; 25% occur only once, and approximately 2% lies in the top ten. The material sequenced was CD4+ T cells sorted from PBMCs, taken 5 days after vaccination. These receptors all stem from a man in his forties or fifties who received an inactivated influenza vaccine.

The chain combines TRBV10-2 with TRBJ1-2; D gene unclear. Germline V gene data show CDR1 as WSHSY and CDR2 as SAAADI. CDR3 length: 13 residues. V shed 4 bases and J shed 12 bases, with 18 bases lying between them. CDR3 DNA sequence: TGCGCCAGCAGTGTCGGTACAGCCCGTGAGAACACCTTC. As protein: CASSVGTARENTF.

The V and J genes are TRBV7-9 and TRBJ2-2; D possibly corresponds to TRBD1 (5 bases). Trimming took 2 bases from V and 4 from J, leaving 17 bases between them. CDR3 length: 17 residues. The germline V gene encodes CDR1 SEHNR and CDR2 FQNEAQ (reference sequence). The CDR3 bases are TGTGCCAGCAGCTTACTGTCATGGGGCAGGAGCACCGGGGAGCTGTTTTTT. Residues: CASSLLSWGRSTGELFF.

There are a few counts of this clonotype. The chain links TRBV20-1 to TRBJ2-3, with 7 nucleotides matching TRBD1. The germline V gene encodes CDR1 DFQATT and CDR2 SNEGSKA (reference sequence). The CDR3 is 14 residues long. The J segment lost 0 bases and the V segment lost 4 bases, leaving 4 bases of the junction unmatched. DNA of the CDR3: TGCAGTGCTAAGGGACAGCTGAGCACAGATACGCAGTATTTT. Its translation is CSAKGQLSTDTQYF.

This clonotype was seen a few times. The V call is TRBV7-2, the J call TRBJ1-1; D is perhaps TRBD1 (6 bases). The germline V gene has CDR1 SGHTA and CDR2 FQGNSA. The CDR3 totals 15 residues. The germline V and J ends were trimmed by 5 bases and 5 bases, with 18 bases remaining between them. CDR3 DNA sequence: TGTGCCAGCAGCATCACCAGGGGAGCGGGTACTGAAGCTTTCTTT. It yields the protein CASSITRGAGTEAFF.

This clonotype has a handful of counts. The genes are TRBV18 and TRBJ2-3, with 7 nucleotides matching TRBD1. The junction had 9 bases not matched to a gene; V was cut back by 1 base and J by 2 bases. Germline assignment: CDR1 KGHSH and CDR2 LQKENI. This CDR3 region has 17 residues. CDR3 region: CASSPRMGQIFTDTQYF. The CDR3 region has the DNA TGTGCCAGCTCACCACGCATGGGACAGATTTTCACAGATACGCAGTATTTT.

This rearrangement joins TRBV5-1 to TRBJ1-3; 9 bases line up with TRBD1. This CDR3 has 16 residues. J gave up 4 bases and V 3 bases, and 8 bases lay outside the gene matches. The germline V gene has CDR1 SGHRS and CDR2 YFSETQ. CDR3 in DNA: TGCGCCAGCAGCTGGGAACAGGGGGCGCGCGGAAACACCATATATTTT. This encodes CASSWEQGARGNTIYF.

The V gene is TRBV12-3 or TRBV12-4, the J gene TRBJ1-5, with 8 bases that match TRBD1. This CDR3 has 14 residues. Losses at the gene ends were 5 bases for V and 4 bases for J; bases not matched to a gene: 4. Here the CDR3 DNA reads TGTGCCAGCAGTATACAGGGGGGGAATCAGCCCCAGCATTTT. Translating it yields CASSIQGGNQPQHF.

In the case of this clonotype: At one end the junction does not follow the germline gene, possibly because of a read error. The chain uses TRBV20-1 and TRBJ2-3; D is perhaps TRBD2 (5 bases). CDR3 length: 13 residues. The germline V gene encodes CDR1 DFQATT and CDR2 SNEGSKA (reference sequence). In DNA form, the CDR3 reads TGCAGTGCCAGAGCGGCTAGCACAGATACGCAGTATTTT. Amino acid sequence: CSARAASTDTQYF.